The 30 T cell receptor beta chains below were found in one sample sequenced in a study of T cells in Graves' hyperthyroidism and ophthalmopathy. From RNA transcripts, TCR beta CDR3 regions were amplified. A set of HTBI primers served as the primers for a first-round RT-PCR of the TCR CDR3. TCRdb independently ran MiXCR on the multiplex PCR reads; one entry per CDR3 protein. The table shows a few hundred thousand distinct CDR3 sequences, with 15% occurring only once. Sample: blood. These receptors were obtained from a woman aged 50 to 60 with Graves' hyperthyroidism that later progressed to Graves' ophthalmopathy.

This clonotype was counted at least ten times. The CDR3 sequence is CASSPGVGASSGNTIYF. As DNA, the CDR3 is TGTGCCAGCTCACCGGGCGTGGGGGCCAGCTCTGGAAACACCATATATTTT. V usage is TRBV18 and J usage is TRBJ1-3; D is perhaps TRBD1 (6 bases). The CDR3 is 17 residues long. Germline CDR1 and CDR2: KGHSH and LQKENI. Trimming took off 3 bases at V and 0 bases at J, with 15 bases between the two ends.

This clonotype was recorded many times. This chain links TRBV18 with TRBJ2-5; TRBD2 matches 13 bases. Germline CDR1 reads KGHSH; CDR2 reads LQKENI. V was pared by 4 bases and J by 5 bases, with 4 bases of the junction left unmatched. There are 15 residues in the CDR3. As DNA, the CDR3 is TGTGCCAGCTCACGTGGACTAGCGGGAGTTGAGACCCAGTACTTC. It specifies CASSRGLAGVETQYF.

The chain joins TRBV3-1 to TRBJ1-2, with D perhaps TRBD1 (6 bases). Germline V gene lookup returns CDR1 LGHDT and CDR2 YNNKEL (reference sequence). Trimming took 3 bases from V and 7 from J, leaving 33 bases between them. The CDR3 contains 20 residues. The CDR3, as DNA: TGTGCCAGCAGCCACCCGAGATTCCGAGGACAGAGCCCCGGTATTGCTGGCTACACCTTC. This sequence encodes CASSHPRFRGQSPGIAGYTF. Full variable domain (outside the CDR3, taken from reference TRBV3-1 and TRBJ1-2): DTAVSQTPKYLVTQMGNDKSIKCEQNLGHDTMYWYKQDSKKFLKIMFSYNNKELIINETVPNRFSPKSPDKAHLNLHINSLELGDSAVYFCASSHPRFRGQSPGIAGYTFGSGTRLTVV.

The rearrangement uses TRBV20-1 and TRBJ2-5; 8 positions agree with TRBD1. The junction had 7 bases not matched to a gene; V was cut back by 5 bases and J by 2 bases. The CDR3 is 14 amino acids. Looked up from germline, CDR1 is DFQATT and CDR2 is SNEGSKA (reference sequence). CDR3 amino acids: CSAQPRGQQETQYF. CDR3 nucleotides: TGCAGTGCTCAGCCCAGGGGGCAGCAAGAGACCCAGTACTTC.

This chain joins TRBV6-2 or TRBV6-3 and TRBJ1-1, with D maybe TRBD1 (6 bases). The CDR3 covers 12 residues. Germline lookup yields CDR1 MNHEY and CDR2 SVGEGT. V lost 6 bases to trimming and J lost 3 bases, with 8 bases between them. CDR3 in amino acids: CASRDSYTEAFF. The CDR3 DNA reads TGTGCCAGCAGGGACAGTTACACTGAAGCTTTCTTT.

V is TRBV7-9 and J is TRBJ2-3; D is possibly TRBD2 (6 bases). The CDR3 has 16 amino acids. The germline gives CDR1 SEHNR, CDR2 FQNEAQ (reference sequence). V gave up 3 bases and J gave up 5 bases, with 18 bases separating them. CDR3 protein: CASSFAGRLARDTQYF. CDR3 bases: TGTGCCAGCAGCTTCGCGGGGAGGCTAGCGAGAGATACGCAGTATTTT.

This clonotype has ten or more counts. CDR3 loop: CASSFNRGLMYGYTF. The CDR3 coding sequence is TGTGCCAGCAGTTTTAACAGGGGCTTAATGTATGGCTACACCTTC. The chain joins TRBV6-1 to TRBJ1-2, with 7 positions matching TRBD1. The ends lost 5 bases at V and 5 bases at J; junction bases unmatched: 11. CDR1 MNHNS and CDR2 SASEGT come from the germline V gene. The CDR3 runs to 15 residues.

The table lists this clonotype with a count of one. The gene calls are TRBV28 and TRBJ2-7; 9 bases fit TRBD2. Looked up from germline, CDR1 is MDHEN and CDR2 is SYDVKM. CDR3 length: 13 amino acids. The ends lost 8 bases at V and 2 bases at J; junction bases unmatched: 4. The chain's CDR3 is CASESSGAYEQYF. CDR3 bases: TGTGCCAGCGAGTCTAGCGGGGCCTACGAGCAGTACTTC. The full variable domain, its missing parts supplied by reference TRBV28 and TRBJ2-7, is DVKVTQSSRYLVKRTGEKVFLECVQDMDHENMFWYRQDPGLGLRLIYFSYDVKMKEKGDIPEGYSVSREKKERFSLILESASTNQTSMYLCASESSGAYEQYFGPGTRLTVT.

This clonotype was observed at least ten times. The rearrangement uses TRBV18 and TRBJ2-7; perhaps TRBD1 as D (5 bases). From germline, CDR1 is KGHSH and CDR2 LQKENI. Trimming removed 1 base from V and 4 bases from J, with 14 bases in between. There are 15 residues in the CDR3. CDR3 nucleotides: TGTGCCAGCTCACCACAGCAGGGTATGCGGTACGAGCAGTACTTC. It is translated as CASSPQQGMRYEQYF. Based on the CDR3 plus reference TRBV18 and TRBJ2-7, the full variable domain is NAGVMQNPRHLVRRRGQEARLRCSPMKGHSHVYWYRQLPEEGLKFMVYLQKENIIDESGMPKERFSAEFPKEGPSILRIQQVVRGDSAAYFCASSPQQGMRYEQYFGPGTRLTVT.

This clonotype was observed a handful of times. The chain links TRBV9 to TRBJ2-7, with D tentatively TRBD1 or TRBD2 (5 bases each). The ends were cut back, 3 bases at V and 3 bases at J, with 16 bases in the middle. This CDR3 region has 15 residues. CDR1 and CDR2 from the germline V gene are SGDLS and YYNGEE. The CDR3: CASSANRDGVYEQYF. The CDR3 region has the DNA TGTGCCAGCAGCGCGAACCGGGACGGAGTCTACGAGCAGTACTTC.

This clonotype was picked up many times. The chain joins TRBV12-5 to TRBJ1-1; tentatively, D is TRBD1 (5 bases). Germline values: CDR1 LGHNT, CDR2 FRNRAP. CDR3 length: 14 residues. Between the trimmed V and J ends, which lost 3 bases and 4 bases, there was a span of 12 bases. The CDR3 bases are TGTGCTAGTGGTTTCAGGGAGTCGAGCACTGAAGCTTTCTTT. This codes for CASGFRESSTEAFF.

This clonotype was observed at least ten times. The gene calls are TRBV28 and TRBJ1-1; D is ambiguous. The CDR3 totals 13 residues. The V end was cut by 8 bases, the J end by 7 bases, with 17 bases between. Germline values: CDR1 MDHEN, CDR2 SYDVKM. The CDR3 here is CASRAFGLLEAFF. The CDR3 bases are TGTGCCAGCCGCGCTTTTGGACTGCTTGAAGCTTTCTTT.

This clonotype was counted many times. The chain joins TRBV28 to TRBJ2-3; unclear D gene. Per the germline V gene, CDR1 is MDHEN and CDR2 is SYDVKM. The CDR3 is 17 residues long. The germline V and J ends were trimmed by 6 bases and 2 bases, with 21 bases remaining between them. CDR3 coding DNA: TGTGCCAGCAGGAACCTGTGGGTCTCTTCCGCCACAGATACGCAGTATTTT. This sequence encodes CASRNLWVSSATDTQYF. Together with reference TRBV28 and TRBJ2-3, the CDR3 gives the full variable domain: DVKVTQSSRYLVKRTGEKVFLECVQDMDHENMFWYRQDPGLGLRLIYFSYDVKMKEKGDIPEGYSVSREKKERFSLILESASTNQTSMYLCASRNLWVSSATDTQYFGPGTRLTVL.

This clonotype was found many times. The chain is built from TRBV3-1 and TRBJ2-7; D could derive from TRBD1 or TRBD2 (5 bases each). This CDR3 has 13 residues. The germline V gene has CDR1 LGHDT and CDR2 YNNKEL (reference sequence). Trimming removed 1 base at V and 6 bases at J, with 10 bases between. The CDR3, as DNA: TGTGCCAGCAGCCAAGCATCGGGGCGCGAGCAGTACTTC. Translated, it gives CASSQASGREQYF.

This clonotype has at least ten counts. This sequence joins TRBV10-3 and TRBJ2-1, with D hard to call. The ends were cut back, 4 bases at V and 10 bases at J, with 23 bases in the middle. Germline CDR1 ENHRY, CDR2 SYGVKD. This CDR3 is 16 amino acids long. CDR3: CAISGDRASTTREQFF. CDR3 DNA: TGTGCCATCAGTGGGGATCGGGCGTCAACCACGCGGGAGCAGTTCTTC.

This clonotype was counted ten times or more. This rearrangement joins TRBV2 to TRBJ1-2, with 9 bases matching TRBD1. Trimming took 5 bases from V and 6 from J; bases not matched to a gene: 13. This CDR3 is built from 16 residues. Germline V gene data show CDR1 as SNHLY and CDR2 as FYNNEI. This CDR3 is CASSISNRGRADGYTF. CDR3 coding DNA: TGTGCCAGCAGTATTTCAAACAGGGGGCGAGCGGATGGCTACACCTTC.

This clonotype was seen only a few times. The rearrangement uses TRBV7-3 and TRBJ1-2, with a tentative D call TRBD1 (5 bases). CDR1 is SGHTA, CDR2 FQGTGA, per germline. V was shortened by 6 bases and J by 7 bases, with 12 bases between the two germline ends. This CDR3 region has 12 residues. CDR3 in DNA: TGTGCCAGCAGTAATCCAGGGTTTGGCTACACCTTC. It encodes CASSNPGFGYTF.

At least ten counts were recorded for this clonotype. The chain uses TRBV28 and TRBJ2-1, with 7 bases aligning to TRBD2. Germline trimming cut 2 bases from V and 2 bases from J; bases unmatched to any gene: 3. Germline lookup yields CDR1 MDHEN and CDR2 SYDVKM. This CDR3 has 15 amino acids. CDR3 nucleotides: TGTGCCAGCAGTTTAAGAGGGAGGGCCTACAATGAGCAGTTCTTC. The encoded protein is CASSLRGRAYNEQFF.

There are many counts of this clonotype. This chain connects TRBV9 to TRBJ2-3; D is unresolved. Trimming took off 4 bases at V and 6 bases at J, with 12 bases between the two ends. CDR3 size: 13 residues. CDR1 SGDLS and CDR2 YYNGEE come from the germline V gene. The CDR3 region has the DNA TGTGCCAGCAGCTTTAAAGTGGCGGATACGCAGTATTTT. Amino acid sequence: CASSFKVADTQYF.

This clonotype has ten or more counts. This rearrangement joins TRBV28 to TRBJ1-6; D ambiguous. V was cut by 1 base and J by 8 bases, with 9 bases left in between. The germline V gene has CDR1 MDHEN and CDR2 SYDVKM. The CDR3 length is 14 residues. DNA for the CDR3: TGTGCCAGCAGTTTATTTGGAAAGGATTCACCCCTCCACTTT. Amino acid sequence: CASSLFGKDSPLHF.

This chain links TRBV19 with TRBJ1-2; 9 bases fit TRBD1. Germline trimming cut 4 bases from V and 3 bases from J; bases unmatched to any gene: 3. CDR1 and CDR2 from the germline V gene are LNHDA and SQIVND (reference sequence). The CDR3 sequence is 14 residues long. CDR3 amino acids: CASSTQGADYGYTF. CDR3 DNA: TGTGCCAGTAGTACACAGGGGGCGGACTATGGCTACACCTTC.

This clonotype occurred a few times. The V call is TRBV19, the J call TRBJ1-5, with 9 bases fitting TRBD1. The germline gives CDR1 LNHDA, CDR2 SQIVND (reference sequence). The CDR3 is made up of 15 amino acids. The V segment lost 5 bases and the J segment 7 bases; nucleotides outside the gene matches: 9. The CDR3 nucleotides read TGTGCCAGTAGTCGGGGACAGGGTAGAATCCAGCCCCAGCATTTT. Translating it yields CASSRGQGRIQPQHF. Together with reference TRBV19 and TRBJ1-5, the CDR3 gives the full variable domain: DGGITQSPKYLFRKEGQNVTLSCEQNLNHDAMYWYRQDPGQGLRLIYYSQIVNDFQKGDIAEGYSVSREKKESFPLTVTSAQKNPTAFYLCASSRGQGRIQPQHFGDGTRLSIL.

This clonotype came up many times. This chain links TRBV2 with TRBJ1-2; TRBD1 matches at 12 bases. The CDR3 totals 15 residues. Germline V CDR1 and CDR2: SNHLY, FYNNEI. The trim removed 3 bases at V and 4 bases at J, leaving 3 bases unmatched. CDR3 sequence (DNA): TGTGCCAGCAGTGAGGGGACAGGGGGCATCTATGGCTACACCTTC. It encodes CASSEGTGGIYGYTF.

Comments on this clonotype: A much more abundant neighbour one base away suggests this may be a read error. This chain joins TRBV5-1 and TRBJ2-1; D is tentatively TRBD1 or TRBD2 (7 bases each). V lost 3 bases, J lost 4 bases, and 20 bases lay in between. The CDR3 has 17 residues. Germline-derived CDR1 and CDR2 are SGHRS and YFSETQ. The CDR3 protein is CASSWKGASGIYNEQFF. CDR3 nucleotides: TGCGCCAGCAGCTGGAAGGGGGCTAGCGGTATATACAATGAGCAGTTCTTC.

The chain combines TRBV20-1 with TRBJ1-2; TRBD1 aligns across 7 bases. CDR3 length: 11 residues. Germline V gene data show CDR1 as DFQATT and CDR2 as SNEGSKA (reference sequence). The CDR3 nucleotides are TGCAGGGCTGGGACAGACTATGGCTACACCTTC. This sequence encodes CRAGTDYGYTF.

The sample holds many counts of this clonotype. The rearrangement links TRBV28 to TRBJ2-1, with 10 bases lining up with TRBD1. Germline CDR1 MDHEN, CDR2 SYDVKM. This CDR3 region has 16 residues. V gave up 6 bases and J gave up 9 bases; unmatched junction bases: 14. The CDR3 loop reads CASRPAGTGARGEQFF. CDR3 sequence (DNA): TGTGCCAGCAGACCTGCCGGGACAGGGGCGCGGGGTGAGCAGTTCTTC.

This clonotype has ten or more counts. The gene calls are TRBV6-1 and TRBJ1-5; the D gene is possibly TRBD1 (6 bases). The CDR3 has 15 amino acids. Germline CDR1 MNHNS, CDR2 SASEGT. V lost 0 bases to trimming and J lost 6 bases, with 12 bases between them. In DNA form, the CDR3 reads TGTGCCAGCAGTGAAGCAAGGCAGGGGCCTCAGCCCCAGCATTTT. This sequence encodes CASSEARQGPQPQHF.

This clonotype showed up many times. The CDR3 DNA reads as TGTGCCAGCAGTGAGGGGCCTGGGGAGCAGTACTTC. This sequence encodes CASSEGPGEQYF. The chain uses TRBV2 and TRBJ2-7, with TRBD1 as a possible D gene (5 bases). V was clipped by 3 bases and J by 7 bases, with 10 bases between them. Per germline, CDR1 SNHLY and CDR2 FYNNEI. This CDR3 spans 12 amino acids.

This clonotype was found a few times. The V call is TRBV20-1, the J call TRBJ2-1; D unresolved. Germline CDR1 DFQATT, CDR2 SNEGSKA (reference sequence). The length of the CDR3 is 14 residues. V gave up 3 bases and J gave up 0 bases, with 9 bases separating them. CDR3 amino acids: CSASSWSSYNEQFF. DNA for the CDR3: TGCAGTGCTAGCTCCTGGAGCTCCTACAATGAGCAGTTCTTC.

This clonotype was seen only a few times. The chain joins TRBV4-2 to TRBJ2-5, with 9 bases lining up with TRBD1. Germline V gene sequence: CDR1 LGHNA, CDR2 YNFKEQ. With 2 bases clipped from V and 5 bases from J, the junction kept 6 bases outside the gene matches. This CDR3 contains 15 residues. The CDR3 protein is CASSQSGTGSETQYF. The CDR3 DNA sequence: TGTGCCAGCAGCCAATCAGGGACAGGGTCCGAGACCCAGTACTTC.